This T cell receptor (beta chain) comes out of a study of T cell repertoires in cytomegalovirus infection. A note on this clonotype: The antigen remains unidentified.

The CDR3 is 18 residues long. Germline loops: CDR1 MNHEY, CDR2 SVGEGT. Unmatched junction bases numbered 15, after V lost 6 bases and J lost 1 base. One entry per CDR3 protein, called by TCRdb with MiXCR from the reads. The sample has about 920,000 distinct CDR3 sequences; around 30% are singletons. The clonotype originates from a human donor in good health (CMV status not recorded). Some clones in this sample may be carry-over from other donors' samples. The specimen was cultured CD8+ T cells from PBMCs, collected from culture after CMV antigen stimulation. This rearrangement joins TRBV6-2 or TRBV6-3 to TRBJ1-1, with TRBD1 matching over 9 bases. In DNA form, the CDR3 reads TGTGCCAGCAGCCATCGGGACAGGGAGGAGGTTGAGAACACTGAAGCTTTCTTT. Protein product: CASSHRDREEVENTEAFF.